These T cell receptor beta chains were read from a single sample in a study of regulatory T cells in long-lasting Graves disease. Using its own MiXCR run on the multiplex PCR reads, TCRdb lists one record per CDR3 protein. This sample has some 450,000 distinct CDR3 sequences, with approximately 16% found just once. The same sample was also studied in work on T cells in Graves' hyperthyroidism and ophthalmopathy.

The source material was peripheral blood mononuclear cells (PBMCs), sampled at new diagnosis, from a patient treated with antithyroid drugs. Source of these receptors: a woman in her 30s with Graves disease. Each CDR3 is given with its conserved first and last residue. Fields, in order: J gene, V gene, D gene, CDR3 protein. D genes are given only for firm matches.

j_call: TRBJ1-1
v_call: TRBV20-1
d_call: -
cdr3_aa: CSAADRLTSIGAFF

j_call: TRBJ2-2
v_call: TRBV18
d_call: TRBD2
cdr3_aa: CASSPGLAGTGELFF

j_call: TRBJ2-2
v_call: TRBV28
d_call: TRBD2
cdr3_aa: CASSLWGLAEANGELFF

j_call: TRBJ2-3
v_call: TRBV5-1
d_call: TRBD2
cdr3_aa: CASSLGGLASTDTQYF

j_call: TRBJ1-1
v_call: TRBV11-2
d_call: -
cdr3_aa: CASSSRRNTEAFF

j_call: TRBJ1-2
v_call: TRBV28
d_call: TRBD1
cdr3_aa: CASTLGQGGGYTF

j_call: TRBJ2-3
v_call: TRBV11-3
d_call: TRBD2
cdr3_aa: CASSVVARAGGGDTQYF

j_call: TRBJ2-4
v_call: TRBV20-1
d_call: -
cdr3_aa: CSASSLAKNIQYF

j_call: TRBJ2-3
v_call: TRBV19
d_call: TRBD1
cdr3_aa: CASDGDREGSTDTQYF

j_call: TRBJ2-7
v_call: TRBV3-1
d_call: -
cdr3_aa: CASSHDDWPYEQYF

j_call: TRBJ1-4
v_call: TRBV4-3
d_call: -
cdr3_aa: CASSRQALANEKLFF

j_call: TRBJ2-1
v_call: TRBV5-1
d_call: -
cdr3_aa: CASSLAKLEQFF

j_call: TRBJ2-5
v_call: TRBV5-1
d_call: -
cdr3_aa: CASSLALSETQYF

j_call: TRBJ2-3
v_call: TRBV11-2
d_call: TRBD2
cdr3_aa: CASSFSGREADTQYF

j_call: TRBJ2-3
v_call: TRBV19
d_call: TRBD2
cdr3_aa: CASNGLAEPITQYF